The 19 T cell receptor beta chains presented below share a single source sample, sequenced in a study of blood T cell repertoires in COVID-19. TCRdb keeps only in-frame clones here, not all; method: immunoSEQ multiplex PCR. The table has about 500,000 clones, about nine tenths seen once; the top ten hold about 0.65%. Sequencing was performed on PBMCs or T cells enriched from blood (not recorded which). The receptors derive from a woman aged 18-29 years who had recovered from COVID-19.

The rearrangement joins TRBV2 to TRBJ2-1; TRBD1 is a possible D gene (6 bases). V shed 9 bases and J shed 3 bases, with 12 bases lying between them. Germline V gives CDR1 SNHLY, CDR2 FYNNEI. The CDR3 runs to 13 residues. The CDR3 DNA sequence: TGTGCCAGTGGACAGCCCAACTACAATGAGCAGTTCTTC. Translating it yields CASGQPNYNEQFF.

V is TRBV19 and J is TRBJ1-2; 9 bases agree with TRBD1. The CDR3 extends over 14 amino acids. V gave up 7 bases and J gave up 4 bases; unmatched junction bases: 7. Germline-derived CDR1 and CDR2 are LNHDA and SQIVND (reference sequence). The CDR3 region is CASTRDRESYGYTF. As DNA, the CDR3 is TGTGCCAGTACCCGGGACAGGGAATCCTATGGCTACACCTTC.

This chain connects TRBV3-1 (or the pseudogene TRBV3-2) to TRBJ1-1; D call uncertain. CDR3 length equals 13 residues. Between the trimmed V and J ends, which lost 0 bases and 11 bases, there was a span of 13 bases. The germline V gene encodes CDR1 LGHDT and CDR2 YNNKEL (reference sequence). CDR3 loop: CASSQDWAAHAFF. The CDR3 nucleotides read TGTGCCAGCAGCCAAGATTGGGCAGCCCATGCTTTCTTT.

V and J are TRBV18 and TRBJ1-1, with D perhaps TRBD1 (5 bases). Germline V gene data show CDR1 as KGHSH and CDR2 as LQKENI. V lost 4 bases, J lost 1 base, and 13 bases lay in between. The CDR3 consists of 15 residues. The CDR3 region has the DNA TGTGCCAGCTCACTAACGGGGGAGAGGAACACTGAAGCTTTCTTT. It specifies CASSLTGERNTEAFF.

The chain links TRBV30 to TRBJ1-3; D gene uncertain. The CDR3 consists of 16 residues. Per germline, CDR1 GTSNPN and CDR2 SVGIG (reference sequence). V shed 0 bases and J shed 0 bases, with 12 bases lying between them. CDR3 in amino acids: CAWSVFGPLSGNTIYF. The CDR3 coding sequence is TGTGCCTGGAGTGTGTTCGGTCCTCTCTCTGGAAACACCATATATTTT.

The chain is built from TRBV19 and TRBJ2-3; D is ambiguous. Germline CDR1 and CDR2: LNHDA and SQIVND (reference sequence). V gave up 5 bases and J gave up 1 base, with 13 bases separating them. The CDR3 spans 15 residues. Here the CDR3 DNA reads TGTGCCAGTAGTCAGTCTCTGGCAGGCACAGATACGCAGTATTTT. Its protein is CASSQSLAGTDTQYF. The entire variable domain, with the rest obtained from reference TRBV19 and TRBJ2-3, is as follows: DGGITQSPKYLFRKEGQNVTLSCEQNLNHDAMYWYRQDPGQGLRLIYYSQIVNDFQKGDIAEGYSVSREKKESFPLTVTSAQKNPTAFYLCASSQSLAGTDTQYFGPGTRLTVL.

The rearrangement uses TRBV28 and TRBJ1-5; D is perhaps TRBD1 (5 bases). The CDR3 has 14 residues. Trimming took 1 base from V and 9 from J, leaving 13 bases between them. The germline CDR1 and CDR2 sequences are MDHEN and SYDVKM. Here the CDR3 DNA reads TGTGCCAGCAGTTTATTTAGATCAGGGTGGCCCCAGCATTTT. Amino acid sequence: CASSLFRSGWPQHF.

The rearrangement uses TRBV2 and TRBJ2-1, with 7 bases aligning to TRBD1. The CDR3 is 14 amino acids. The V segment lost 7 bases and the J segment 9 bases; nucleotides outside the gene matches: 12. The V gene's germline CDR1 is SNHLY and CDR2 FYNNEI. The CDR3 DNA reads TGTGCCAGCATCCCCGATACAGGGGTAACTGAGCAGTTCTTC. Protein sequence: CASIPDTGVTEQFF.

The rearrangement links TRBV24-1 to TRBJ1-2; TRBD1 matches 9 bases. The V and J ends lost 5 bases and 6 bases, in that order; junction bases with no gene match: 0. Germline V lookup: CDR1 KGHDR, CDR2 SFDVKD. The CDR3 totals 12 residues. The CDR3 region is CATSGQGDGYTF. In nucleotides, the CDR3 is TGTGCCACCAGTGGACAGGGGGATGGCTACACCTTC.

This rearrangement joins TRBV20-1 to TRBJ2-7; 12 bases fit TRBD1. There are 14 residues in the CDR3. V gave up 3 bases and J gave up 7 bases; unmatched junction bases: 7. CDR1 is DFQATT and CDR2 is SNEGSKA in the germline V gene (reference sequence). Here the CDR3 reads CSASKGQGAREQYF. In nucleotides, the CDR3 is TGCAGTGCTAGTAAGGGACAGGGGGCTCGGGAGCAGTACTTC.

The chain couples TRBV6-1 to TRBJ2-7; possible D gene TRBD2, 6 bases. Germline assignment: CDR1 MNHNS and CDR2 SASEGT. Trimming cost V 1 base and J 6 bases, with 13 bases left between them. The CDR3 contains 14 residues. CDR3 bases: TGTGCCAGCAGTGAAGGGGGGGAAGGGGCCGAGCAGTACTTC. This codes for CASSEGGEGAEQYF.

This chain uses TRBV30 with TRBJ2-1; the D gene is possibly TRBD1 (5 bases). Looked up from germline, CDR1 is GTSNPN and CDR2 is SVGIG (reference sequence). CDR3 size: 12 residues. Trimming removed 3 bases from V and 10 bases from J, with 13 bases in between. CDR3 DNA sequence: TGTGCCTGGAGGTCCAGGGTTAGCGAGCAGTTCTTC. This codes for CAWRSRVSEQFF.

This clone was recorded only once. This chain joins TRBV30 and TRBJ2-2; 8 nucleotides line up with TRBD2. The V gene end was trimmed by 0 bases and the J gene end by 7 bases; junction bases not matched to a gene: 7. The CDR3 runs to 15 residues. Germline V gene lookup returns CDR1 GTSNPN and CDR2 SVGIG (reference sequence). CDR3 residues: CAWSVGGGWFGELFF. CDR3 bases: TGTGCCTGGAGTGTAGGCGGGGGGTGGTTCGGGGAGCTGTTTTTT. Complete variable domain (other parts from reference TRBV30 and TRBJ2-2): SQTIHQWPATLVQPVGSPLSLECTVEGTSNPNLYWYRQAAGRGLQLLFYSVGIGQISSEVPQNLSASRPQDRQFILSSKKLLLSDSGFYLCAWSVGGGWFGELFFGEGSRLTVL.

This clone has a single count. This chain joins TRBV5-4 and TRBJ2-7; possibly TRBD1 for D (6 bases). Germline V gives CDR1 SGHNT, CDR2 YYREEE (reference sequence). Trimming shortened V by 3 bases and J by 0 bases, and 13 bases separated the two germline ends. CDR3 length: 15 amino acids. Written as DNA, the CDR3 is TGTGCCAGCAGCTCCCAGGACAGCGTCTCCTACGAGCAGTACTTC. Its protein is CASSSQDSVSYEQYF.

CDR3 in amino acids: CASSQAERGGHQETQYF. CDR3 nucleotides: TGCGCCAGCAGCCAAGCGGAGCGGGGGGGGCACCAAGAGACCCAGTACTTC. The chain carries TRBV4-1 and TRBJ2-5, with 10 bases aligning to TRBD2. The CDR3 covers 17 residues. V was clipped by 1 base and J by 0 bases; unmatched bases: 5. Germline assignment: CDR1 MGHRA and CDR2 YSYEKL.

The rearrangement uses TRBV29-1 and TRBJ2-3; 9 bases line up with TRBD1. V shed 7 bases and J 6 bases; nucleotides not matched to a gene: 8. Germline values: CDR1 SQVTM, CDR2 ANQGSEA. The CDR3 extends over 13 amino acids. In DNA form, the CDR3 reads TGCAGCGCCTACACAGGGGGCGGGGATACGCAGTATTTT. It yields the protein CSAYTGGGDTQYF.

The chain recombines TRBV9 with TRBJ2-5, with TRBD2 identical over 9 bases. V shed 0 bases and J 5 bases; nucleotides not matched to a gene: 5. In germline, CDR1 is SGDLS, CDR2 YYNGEE. This CDR3 comprises 15 residues. Written as DNA, the CDR3 is TGTGCCAGCAGCGTAGGTAGCGGGGGTGTGGAGACCCAGTACTTC. Amino acids: CASSVGSGGVETQYF.

The rearrangement joins TRBV5-1 to TRBJ2-5, with D maybe TRBD2 (6 bases). V lost 5 bases and J lost 5, with 16 bases in between. The CDR3 loop spans 14 amino acids. The V gene's germline CDR1 is SGHRS and CDR2 YFSETQ. The CDR3 sequence: CASSPGGGVETQYF. CDR3 in DNA: TGCGCCAGCAGTCCCGGGGGTGGGGTTGAGACCCAGTACTTC.

This chain joins TRBV10-3 and TRBJ1-6; D may be TRBD1 (6 bases). The CDR3 runs to 12 residues. Germline-derived CDR1 and CDR2 are ENHRY and SYGVKD. The germline V and J ends were trimmed by 7 bases and 9 bases, with 10 bases remaining between them. CDR3 region: CAINREGSPLHF. The CDR3 DNA sequence: TGTGCCATCAACAGGGAAGGTTCACCCCTCCACTTT.